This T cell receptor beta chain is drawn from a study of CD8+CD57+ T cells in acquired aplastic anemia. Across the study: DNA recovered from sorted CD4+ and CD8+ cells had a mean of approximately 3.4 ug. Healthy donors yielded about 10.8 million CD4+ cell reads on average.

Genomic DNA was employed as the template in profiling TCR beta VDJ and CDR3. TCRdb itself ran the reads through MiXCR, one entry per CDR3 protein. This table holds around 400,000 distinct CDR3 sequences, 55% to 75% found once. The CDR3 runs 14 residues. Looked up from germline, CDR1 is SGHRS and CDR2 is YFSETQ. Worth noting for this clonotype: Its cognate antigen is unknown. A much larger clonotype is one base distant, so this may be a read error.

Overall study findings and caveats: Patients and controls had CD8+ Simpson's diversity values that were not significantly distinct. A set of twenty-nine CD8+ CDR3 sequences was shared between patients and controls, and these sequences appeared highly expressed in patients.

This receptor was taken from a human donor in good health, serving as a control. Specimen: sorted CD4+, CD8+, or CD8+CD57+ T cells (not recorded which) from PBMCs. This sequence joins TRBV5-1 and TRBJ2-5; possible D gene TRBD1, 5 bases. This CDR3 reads CASSLGYGQATQYF. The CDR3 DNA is TGTGCCAGCAGCTTAGGGTATGGACAAGCGACCCAGTACTTC.